The text below deals with one TCR beta chain. No antigen is known for it. As the sequencing template, cDNA was produced by extracting RNA and reverse transcribing it. Sequencing was performed with immunoSEQ multiplex PCR; in TCRdb, only in-frame clones are kept and a portion is missing. Counted here are around 97,000 clones, 65% to 90% occurring once; the ten biggest clones make up over 8.5%. This sample stems from a study of CD8+ T cells in alopecia areata. Study-level results: Lesional scalp displayed greater clonality than normal scalp, most notably in alopecia totalis/universalis.

This CDR3 is 17 amino acids long. Germline CDR1 reads SSHAT; CDR2 reads FNYEAQ (reference sequence). Trimming stripped 6 bases from V and 6 bases from J, with 23 bases between. The sample's treatment: oral pan-JAK inhibitor, 5-10 mg twice daily. The material sequenced was CD8+ T cells sorted from blood, taken at approximately week 31, from a patient treated with tofacitinib. The chain links TRBV7-7 to TRBJ2-2; D is perhaps TRBD1 (5 bases). This sequence was found in a human donor with alopecia areata. CDR3 residues: CASSQSSTGSRPGELFF. The CDR3 DNA follows: TGTGCCAGCAGTCAAAGCTCCACAGGAAGTAGACCCGGGGAGCTGTTTTTT.